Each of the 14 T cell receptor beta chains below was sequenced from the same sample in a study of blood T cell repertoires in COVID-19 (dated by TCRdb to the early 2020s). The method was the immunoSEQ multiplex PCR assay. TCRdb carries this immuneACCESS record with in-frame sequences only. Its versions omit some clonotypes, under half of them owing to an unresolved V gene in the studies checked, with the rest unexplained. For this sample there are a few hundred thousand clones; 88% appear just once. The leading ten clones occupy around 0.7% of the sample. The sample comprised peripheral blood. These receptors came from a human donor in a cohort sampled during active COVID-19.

The CDR3 sequence is CASSLGAANTEAFF. The CDR3 nucleotides read TGCGCCAGCAGCTTGGGTGCGGCGAACACTGAAGCTTTCTTT. The rearrangement links TRBV5-1 to TRBJ1-1; D is ambiguous. The CDR3 sequence is 14 residues long. Germline loops: CDR1 SGHRS, CDR2 YFSETQ. V lost 0 bases, J lost 1 base, and 7 bases lay in between.

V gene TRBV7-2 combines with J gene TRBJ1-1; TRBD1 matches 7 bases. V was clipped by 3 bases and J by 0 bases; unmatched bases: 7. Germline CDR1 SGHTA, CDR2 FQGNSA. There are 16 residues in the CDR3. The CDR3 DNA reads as TGTGCCAGCAGCTTCAGTCCCGGGACAGTGAACACTGAAGCTTTCTTT. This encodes CASSFSPGTVNTEAFF.

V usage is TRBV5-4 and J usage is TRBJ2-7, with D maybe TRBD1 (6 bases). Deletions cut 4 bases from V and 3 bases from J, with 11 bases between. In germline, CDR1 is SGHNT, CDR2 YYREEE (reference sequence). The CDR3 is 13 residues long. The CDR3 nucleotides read TGTGCCAGCAGCCCTACAGGGAGCTACGAGCAGTACTTC. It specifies CASSPTGSYEQYF.

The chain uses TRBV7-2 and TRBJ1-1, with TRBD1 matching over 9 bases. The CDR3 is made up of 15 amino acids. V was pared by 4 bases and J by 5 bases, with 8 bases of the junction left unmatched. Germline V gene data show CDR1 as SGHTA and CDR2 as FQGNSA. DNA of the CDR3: TGTGCCAGCAGCTCCACCGGGACAGGGAATACTGAAGCTTTCTTT. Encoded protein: CASSSTGTGNTEAFF.

The DNA of the CDR3 is TGCGCCAGCAGTCCCGGATCTGGCGGTAACACCATATATTTT. It translates to CASSPGSGGNTIYF. The chain uses TRBV10-1 and TRBJ1-3; the D is unclear. V dropped 5 bases and J dropped 7 bases, with 15 bases sitting between them. The CDR3 spans 14 residues. Germline V lookup: CDR1 WNHNN, CDR2 SYGVQD (reference sequence).

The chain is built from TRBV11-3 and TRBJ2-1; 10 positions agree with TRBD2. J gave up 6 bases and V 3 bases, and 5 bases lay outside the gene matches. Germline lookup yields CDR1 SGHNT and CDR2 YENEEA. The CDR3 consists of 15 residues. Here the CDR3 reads CASSFSGGAFNEQFF. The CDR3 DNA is TGTGCCAGCAGCTTCAGCGGGGGGGCATTCAATGAGCAGTTCTTC.

CDR3 region: CASSQEPSSRLNTEAFF. The CDR3 nucleotides read TGTGCCAGCAGCCAAGAACCGTCCAGCAGGTTGAACACTGAAGCTTTCTTT. The V gene is TRBV3-1 (or the pseudogene TRBV3-2), the J gene TRBJ1-1; D is uncertain. The germline V gene has CDR1 LGHDT and CDR2 YNNKEL (reference sequence). The CDR3 covers 17 residues. With 0 bases removed from V and 0 bases from J, the gap between germline ends came to 14 bases.

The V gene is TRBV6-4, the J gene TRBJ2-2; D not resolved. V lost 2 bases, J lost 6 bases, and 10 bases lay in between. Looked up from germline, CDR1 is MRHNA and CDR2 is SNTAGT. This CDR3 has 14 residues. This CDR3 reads CASSDPSRPGELFF. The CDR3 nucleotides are TGTGCCAGCAGTGACCCTTCTAGACCCGGGGAGCTGTTTTTT.

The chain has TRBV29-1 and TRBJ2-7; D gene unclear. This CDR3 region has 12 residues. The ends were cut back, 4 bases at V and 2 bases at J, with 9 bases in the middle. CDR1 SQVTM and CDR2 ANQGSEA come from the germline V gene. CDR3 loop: CSVGSVPYEQYF. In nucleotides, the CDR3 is TGCAGCGTTGGCTCGGTTCCCTACGAGCAGTACTTC.

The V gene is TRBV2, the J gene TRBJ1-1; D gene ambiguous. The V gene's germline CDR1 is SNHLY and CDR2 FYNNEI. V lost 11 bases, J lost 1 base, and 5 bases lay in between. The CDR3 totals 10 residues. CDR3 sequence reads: CAAGNTEAFF. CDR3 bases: TGTGCCGCGGGGAACACTGAAGCTTTCTTT.

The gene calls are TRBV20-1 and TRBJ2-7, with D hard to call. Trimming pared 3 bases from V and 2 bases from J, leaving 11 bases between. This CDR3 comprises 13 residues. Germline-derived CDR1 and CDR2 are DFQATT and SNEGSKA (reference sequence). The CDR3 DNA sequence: TGCAGTGCTAGTGGTAGGAGCACCTACGAGCAGTACTTC. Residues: CSASGRSTYEQYF.

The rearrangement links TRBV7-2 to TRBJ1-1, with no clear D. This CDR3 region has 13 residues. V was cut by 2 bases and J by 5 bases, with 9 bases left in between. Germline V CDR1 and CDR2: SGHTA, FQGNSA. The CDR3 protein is CASSLTPGTEAFF. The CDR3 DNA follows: TGTGCCAGCAGCTTAACTCCGGGGACTGAAGCTTTCTTT.

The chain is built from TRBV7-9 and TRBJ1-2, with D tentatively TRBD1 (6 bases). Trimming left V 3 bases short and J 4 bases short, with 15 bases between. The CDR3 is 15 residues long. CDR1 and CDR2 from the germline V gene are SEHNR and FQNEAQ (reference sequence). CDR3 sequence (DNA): TGTGCCAGCAGCTTTAGTACAGGGCAGATCTATGGCTACACCTTC. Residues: CASSFSTGQIYGYTF.

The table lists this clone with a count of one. The CDR3 sequence is CASSFGTSQETQYF. CDR3 nucleotides: TGTGCCAGCAGCTTTGGGACTAGCCAAGAGACCCAGTACTTC. V and J are TRBV11-2 and TRBJ2-5; 8 bases map to TRBD2. The V segment lost 3 bases and the J segment 1 base; nucleotides outside the gene matches: 1. This CDR3 has 14 amino acids. Germline V CDR1 and CDR2: SGHAT, FQNNGV.